One T cell receptor (beta chain) is described in this entry. Its specificity is unknown. Different DNA sequences within this sample yield the same CDR3. Amplification used 60 Vbeta primers and 13 Jbeta primers. Sequencing was performed with immunoSEQ multiplex PCR; in TCRdb, only in-frame clones are kept and a portion is missing. Here the sample spans under 200,000 clones, about 75% being singletons. Each donor was nominally healthy when sampled (though unrecorded immune exposures were likely). This sample is drawn from a study of cytomegalovirus exposure and HLA in healthy donors. Overall study results and limits: Later on, an analysis found that several of the most significant clusters appeared to be linked to common viral pathogens, which included parvovirus B19.

CDR3 length equals 14 residues. The V and J ends lost 4 bases and 5 bases, in that order; junction bases with no gene match: 6. Germline CDR1 and CDR2: SGHRS and YFSETQ. This chain joins TRBV5-1 and TRBJ1-2, with 9 positions matching TRBD1. The source of this sequence is a man aged 45-65 years in good health and CMV-seropositive. Sequenced: PBMCs. The CDR3 here is CASSLGTGTYGYTF. CDR3 nucleotides: TGCGCCAGCAGCCTTGGGACAGGGACTTATGGCTACACCTTC. Filled out from reference TRBV5-1 and TRBJ1-2, the complete variable domain reads KAGVTQTPRYLIKTRGQQVTLSCSPISGHRSVSWYQQTPGQGLQFLFEYFSETQRNKGNFPGRFSGRQFSNSRSEMNVSTLELGDSALYLCASSLGTGTYGYTFGSGTRLTVV.